This note documents a single TCR beta chain sequence. These data come from a study of shared clonotypes between healthy human individuals. Trimming took off 4 bases at V and 7 bases at J, with 17 bases between the two ends. Germline V gene lookup returns CDR1 SGHNT and CDR2 YYREEE (reference sequence). The length of the CDR3 is 14 residues. This table comes from immunoSEQ multiplex PCR, and its TCRdb copy is limited to in-frame clones, with some not included. This sample yields about 2.3 million clones, of which under 95% are seen a single time; 0.3% to 0.45% belongs to the top ten. The rearrangement joins TRBV5-4 to TRBJ2-5, with a weak D call TRBD2 (5 bases). The sequence derives from a man between 18 and 29 years old in good health. Some clones in this sample may be carry-over from other donors' samples. Material: naive CD4+ T cells from PBMCs. Subset defined: CD45RA+ positively selected. The CDR3 reads CASSPGVALLTQYF. For the CDR3, the DNA is TGTGCCAGCAGCCCCGGGGTAGCCCTGTTGACCCAGTACTTC.